This T cell receptor beta chain is drawn from a study of blood T cell repertoires in COVID-19. About the study: From the United States, Italy and Spain came samples of acute and convalescent COVID-19. T cells, B-cell-depleted T cells, or PBMCs supplied cDNA or gDNA.

Authors' data handling: Quantification of nucleated cells was approximated via reference gene primer amplification. Data came from immunoSEQ multiplex PCR; TCRdb stores just in-frame clones and leaves some out. Clone size and V and J calls were adopted from that table, with D and trimming inferred from the DNA. In the table there are 70,000 or so clones, around 90% of which are singletons. The CDR3 runs 15 residues. Germline loops: CDR1 SGHVS, CDR2 FQNEAQ. Trimming left V 1 base short and J 6 bases short, with 13 bases between. Sequences were obtained from peripheral blood. The clonotype was recovered from a woman of 80 years or more with active COVID-19. V usage is TRBV7-8 and J usage is TRBJ2-1; D is ambiguous. The CDR3 is CASSLVSAESNEQFF. Written as DNA, the CDR3 is TGTGCCAGCAGCTTAGTTAGTGCCGAGTCCAATGAGCAGTTCTTC.